This TCR beta chain is drawn from a study of T cells after somatic rescue of genetic block. The CDR3 covers 18 residues. The J segment lost 1 base and the V segment lost 0 bases, leaving 2 bases of the junction unmatched. The germline CDR1 and CDR2 sequences are SGHDN and FVKESK. The method was immunoSEQ multiplex PCR; TCRdb's version includes in-frame clones alone and lacks a portion of them. The sample has 65,000 to 70,000 clones, about 92% seen once; the top ten hold around 2.8%. J is TRBJ2-3 and V is TRBV14, with 15 bases aligning to TRBD2. The receptor comes from a man aged 35 to 55. The sequenced sample consisted of peripheral blood mononuclear cells (PBMCs). This CDR3 reads CASSQERTSGGGTDTQYF. CDR3 in DNA: TGTGCCAGCAGCCAAGAAAGGACTAGCGGGGGGGGCACAGATACGCAGTATTTT. The full variable domain, rest sourced from reference TRBV14 and TRBJ2-3, is EAGVTQFPSHSVIEKGQTVTLRCDPISGHDNLYWYRRVMGKEIKFLLHFVKESKQDESGMPNNRFLAERTGGTYSTLKVQPAELEDSGVYFCASSQERTSGGGTDTQYFGPGTRLTVL.